Listed here is a single T cell receptor beta chain. Its antigen is not known. This entry is derived from a study of T cell clusters in autoimmune cytopenias. One tube held mixed TRB-A and TRB-B primer pools for touch-down PCR. After re-calling the multiplex PCR reads, TCRdb lists one entry per CDR3 protein, DNA absent. The table lists 4,500 to 7,000 distinct CDR3 sequences. Study observations and caveats: Primary autoimmune cytopenia patients seemingly lacked the physiological T cell clusters found in healthy donors.

Germline V gives CDR1 LNHDA, CDR2 SQIVND (reference sequence). This CDR3 has 14 amino acids. About 39,000 genome equivalents of blood DNA were amplified for TRB. These same data were also listed under a study on T cell repertoires in aging, cancer and after chemotherapy. That publication notes: Six age groups, ranging from 30 or younger to 70 or older, included the donors.

The V call is TRBV19, the J call TRBJ2-7; TCRdb's D call, TRBD2, is unchecked because there is no DNA. The sequenced sample was peripheral blood. This TCR derives from a human donor in good health. The CDR3 sequence: CASSLLAGSNEQYF.